The TCR beta chain under discussion was sequenced for a study of T cells in localized non-small cell lung cancer. Study-wide findings and caveats: Density of T cells in blood, when higher, went with longer overall survival. Among the tissues sampled, uninvolved adjacent lung had the highest T cell clonality, above tumor. A median approximately 60 of the top 100 tumor clones appeared in adjacent lung. As only one tumor region underwent sequencing, heterogeneity remains possible.

The CDR3 length is 15 residues. Trimming removed 2 bases from V and 5 bases from J; junction bases left unmatched: 5. Looked up from germline, CDR1 is SGHTA and CDR2 is FQGNSA. About this clone itself: Its antigen is as yet unknown.

The data were produced by immunoSEQ multiplex PCR, yet TCRdb's version contains in-frame clones alone and is incomplete. The table shows roughly 48,000 clones, with less than 85% occurring only once. This chain joins TRBV7-2 and TRBJ1-4; 7 positions agree with TRBD1. The sequencing used PBMCs, collected before any cancer treatment. This clonotype was obtained from a woman aged 40-75 years with stage II lung adenocarcinoma. CDR3 protein: CASSLSQGGNEKLFF. The CDR3 region has the DNA TGTGCCAGCAGCTTATCTCAGGGGGGGAATGAAAAACTGTTTTTT.